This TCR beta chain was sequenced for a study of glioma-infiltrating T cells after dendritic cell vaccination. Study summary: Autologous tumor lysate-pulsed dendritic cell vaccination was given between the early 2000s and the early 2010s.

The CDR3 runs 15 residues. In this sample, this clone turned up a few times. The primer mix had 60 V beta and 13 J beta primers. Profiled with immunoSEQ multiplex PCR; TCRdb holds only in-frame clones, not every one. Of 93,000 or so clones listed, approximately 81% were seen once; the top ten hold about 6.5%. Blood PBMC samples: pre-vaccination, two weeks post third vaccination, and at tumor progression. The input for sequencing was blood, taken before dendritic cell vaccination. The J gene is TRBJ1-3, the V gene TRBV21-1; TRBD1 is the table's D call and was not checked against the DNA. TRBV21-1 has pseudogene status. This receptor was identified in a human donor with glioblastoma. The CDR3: CASTRDATSGNTIYF. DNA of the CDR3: TGTGCCAGCACCAGGGATGCCACCTCTGGAAACACCATATATTTT.